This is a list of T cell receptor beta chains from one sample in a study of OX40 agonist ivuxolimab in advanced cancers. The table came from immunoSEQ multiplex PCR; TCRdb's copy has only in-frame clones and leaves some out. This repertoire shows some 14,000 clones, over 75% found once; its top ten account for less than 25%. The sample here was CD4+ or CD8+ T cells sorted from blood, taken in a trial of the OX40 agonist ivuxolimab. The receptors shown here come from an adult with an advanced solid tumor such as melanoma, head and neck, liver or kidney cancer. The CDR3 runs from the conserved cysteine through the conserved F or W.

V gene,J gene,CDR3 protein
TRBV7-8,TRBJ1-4,CASSLGPGKNEKLFF
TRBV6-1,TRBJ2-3,CASIGLAGSTDTQYF
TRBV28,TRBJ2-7,CASSFPLNYEQYF
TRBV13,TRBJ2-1,CASSFLTSGAYNEQFF
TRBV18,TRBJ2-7,CASSPPDRVATYEQYF
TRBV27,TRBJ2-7,CASSLRRNYEQYF
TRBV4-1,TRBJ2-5,CASSQVPLGLEETQYF
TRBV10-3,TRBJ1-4,CAIGAFNEKLFF
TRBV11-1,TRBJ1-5,CASSQGGSNQPQHF
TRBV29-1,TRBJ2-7,CSVDWTDTSGRYEQYF
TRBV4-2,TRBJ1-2,CASTAEGVWLGYTF
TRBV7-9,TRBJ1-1,CASSTPRFGTDLNTEAFF
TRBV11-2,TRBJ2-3,CASSLGTRFTDTQYF
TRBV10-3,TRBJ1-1,CAISEEGSFTEAFF
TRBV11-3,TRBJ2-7,CASSLATGPPFEQYF
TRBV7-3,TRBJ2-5,CASSPTGGGETQYF
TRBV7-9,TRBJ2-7,CASSSLGGDSYEQYF
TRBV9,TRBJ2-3,CASSAPLSAPSTDTQYF
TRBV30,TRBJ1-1,CAWSETGVTEAFF
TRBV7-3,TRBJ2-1,CASSTGTSSYNEQFF
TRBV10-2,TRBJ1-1,CASSESGNTEAFF
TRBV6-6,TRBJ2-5,CASRARDRGRETQYF
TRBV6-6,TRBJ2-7,CASSYLPGTSDDEQYF
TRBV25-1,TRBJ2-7,CASSESTEQYF
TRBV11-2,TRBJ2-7,CASSPGVPYEQYF
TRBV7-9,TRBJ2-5,CASSWRGVGQETQYF
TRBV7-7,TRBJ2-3,CASSRLALGTQYF
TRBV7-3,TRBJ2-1,CASSLPPREDEQFF
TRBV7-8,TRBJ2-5,CASSLAVGSPQETQYF
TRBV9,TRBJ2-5,CASSPNQETQYF
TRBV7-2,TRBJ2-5,CASSFLGEGETQYF
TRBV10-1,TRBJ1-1,CASIFDRVPEAFF
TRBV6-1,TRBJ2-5,CASSEELGRFETQYF
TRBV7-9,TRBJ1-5,CASSLGGGDQPQHF
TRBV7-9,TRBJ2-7,CASSNRDSPYEQYF
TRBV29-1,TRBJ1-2,CSAETGRSYGYTF
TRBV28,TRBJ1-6,CASTMATYNSPLHF
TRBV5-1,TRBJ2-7,CASSFGTGVYEQYF